This T cell receptor beta chain was retrieved from a study of STAT5B mutations in CD4+ large granular lymphocyte leukemia. Assay used: immunoSEQ multiplex PCR; TCRdb lists only in-frame clones, some missing. The sample contains around 34,000 clones, around 85% of which appear only once. There are a few counts of this clone. The CDR3 loop spans 15 amino acids. From germline, CDR1 is SGHNT and CDR2 YYREEE (reference sequence). V was clipped by 0 bases and J by 5 bases; unmatched bases: 1. The source of this sequence is a human donor in good health. Sequencing used CD4+ T cells from blood buffy coats. The chain is built from TRBV5-4 and TRBJ2-1, with 11 bases matching TRBD1. The CDR3 bases are TGTGCCAGCAGCTTGGCGGACAGGGGGCACAATGAGCAGTTCTTC. It specifies CASSLADRGHNEQFF.